The 20 T cell receptor beta chains in this list originate from one sample, sequenced in a study of T cells in Graves' hyperthyroidism and ophthalmopathy. Researchers took RNA transcripts and amplified the TCR beta CDR3 regions from them. A set of HTBI primers served as the primers for a first-round RT-PCR of the TCR CDR3. TCRdb reanalysed the multiplex PCR reads using MiXCR and keeps one entry per CDR3 protein. The data show about 340,000 distinct CDR3 sequences, roughly 23% seen once. The specimen sequenced was blood. These receptors came from a woman aged 50 to 60 with Graves' hyperthyroidism.

The V gene is TRBV10-3, the J gene TRBJ1-1; D unresolved. V lost 2 bases, J lost 5 bases, and 6 bases lay in between. Germline V gene data show CDR1 as ENHRY and CDR2 as SYGVKD. This CDR3 is 12 amino acids long. The CDR3 bases are TGTGCCATCAGTGAGGGGGTTACTGAAGCTTTCTTT. Translating it yields CAISEGVTEAFF.

This clonotype was observed at least ten times. The chain uses TRBV11-2 and TRBJ2-5; TRBD1 matches at 7 bases. With 7 bases clipped from V and 6 bases from J, the junction kept 5 bases outside the gene matches. Germline V lookup: CDR1 SGHAT, CDR2 FQNNGV. This CDR3 is built from 12 residues. CDR3 amino acids: CASTVRGQTQYF. DNA for the CDR3: TGTGCCAGCACAGTGAGGGGGCAGACCCAGTACTTC.

This clonotype came up a few times. V and J are TRBV5-1 and TRBJ2-7; D perhaps matches TRBD1 (6 bases). The CDR3 has 14 amino acids. V was pared by 4 bases and J by 7 bases, with 18 bases between. Germline V CDR1 and CDR2: SGHRS, YFSETQ. The CDR3 DNA reads TGCGCCAGCAGCCTGGGACACGGAAATCGAGAGCAGTACTTC. Encoded protein: CASSLGHGNREQYF.

This clonotype was picked up many times. The chain combines TRBV11-3 with TRBJ2-5, with 10 bases matching TRBD2. This CDR3 has 16 residues. The germline V gene encodes CDR1 SGHNT and CDR2 YENEEA. Unmatched junction bases numbered 6, after V lost 1 base and J lost 4 bases. This chain's CDR3 is CASSLVEAGGRETQYF. The CDR3 DNA reads TGTGCCAGCAGCTTAGTAGAAGCGGGAGGGAGAGAGACCCAGTACTTC.

This clonotype was seen a few times. V and J are TRBV9 and TRBJ2-1; 10 bases are a match to TRBD2. V was pared by 0 bases and J by 9 bases, with 6 bases of the junction left unmatched. Germline CDR1 SGDLS, CDR2 YYNGEE. The CDR3 has 15 amino acids. CDR3 residues: CASSVASGSRGEQFF. In nucleotides, the CDR3 is TGTGCCAGCAGCGTAGCTAGCGGGAGTCGGGGTGAGCAGTTCTTC.

The table lists this clonotype with a few counts. This chain joins TRBV29-1 and TRBJ2-1; D is undetermined. CDR3 length equals 10 residues. Germline-derived CDR1 and CDR2 are SQVTM and ANQGSEA. With 7 bases removed from V and 5 bases from J, the gap between germline ends came to 6 bases. The CDR3 DNA sequence: TGCAGCGGAAAGCACAATGAGCAGTTCTTC. Protein product: CSGKHNEQFF.

This clonotype was seen a few times. The chain uses TRBV7-9 and TRBJ1-1, with TRBD1 matching 7 bases. This CDR3 spans 15 amino acids. The germline CDR1 and CDR2 sequences are SEHNR and FQNEAQ (reference sequence). V lost 3 bases and J lost 0; bases outside the gene matches: 4. CDR3 residues: CASSFQGGMNTEAFF. The CDR3 DNA sequence: TGTGCCAGCAGCTTCCAGGGGGGAATGAACACTGAAGCTTTCTTT.

Ten or more counts support this clonotype. V usage is TRBV20-1 and J usage is TRBJ2-5; TRBD2 aligns across 9 bases. The CDR3 has 17 amino acids. V shed 3 bases, J shed 4 bases, and the junction held 15 bases outside the gene matches. Germline CDR1 is DFQATT and CDR2 is SNEGSKA (reference sequence). Here the CDR3 DNA reads TGCAGTGCTAGCGGTGGGGGGCGGCTAGCGGGACGAGAGACCCAGTACTTC. The encoded protein is CSASGGGRLAGRETQYF.

Many counts were recorded for this clonotype. The chain uses TRBV9 and TRBJ1-4; 9 bases are shared with TRBD1. Germline V gene lookup returns CDR1 SGDLS and CDR2 YYNGEE. There are 17 residues in the CDR3. V was pared by 4 bases and J by 7 bases, with 14 bases of the junction left unmatched. In DNA, the CDR3 is TGTGCCAGCAGCCCAGGGGTCCCTCGGGACAGGGTTGAAAAACTGTTTTTT. Residues: CASSPGVPRDRVEKLFF.

This clonotype has ten or more counts. The CDR3 is CASSPRADTQYF. The CDR3 region has the DNA TGTGCCAGCAGCCCGCGGGCAGATACGCAGTATTTT. The chain carries TRBV7-8 and TRBJ2-3; maybe TRBD2 (5 bases). V was clipped by 5 bases and J by 4 bases, with 7 bases between them. This CDR3 is 12 amino acids long. Germline values: CDR1 SGHVS, CDR2 FQNEAQ.

This chain links TRBV18 with TRBJ1-6, with 7 bases matching TRBD1. The V gene end was trimmed by 2 bases and the J gene end by 7 bases; junction bases not matched to a gene: 11. Germline V gene lookup returns CDR1 KGHSH and CDR2 LQKENI. This CDR3 contains 17 residues. CDR3 loop: CASSPFHGGTENSPLHF. The CDR3 nucleotides are TGTGCCAGCTCACCATTTCATGGTGGGACAGAGAATTCACCCCTCCACTTT. The full variable domain, rest sourced from reference TRBV18 and TRBJ1-6, is NAGVMQNPRHLVRRRGQEARLRCSPMKGHSHVYWYRQLPEEGLKFMVYLQKENIIDESGMPKERFSAEFPKEGPSILRIQQVVRGDSAAYFCASSPFHGGTENSPLHFGNGTRLTVT.

This clonotype was recorded many times. The chain combines TRBV3-1 with TRBJ1-2, with TRBD1 matching 9 bases. V dropped 1 base and J dropped 8; count of bases not matched to a gene: 5. The CDR3 consists of 14 residues. Germline assignment: CDR1 LGHDT and CDR2 YNNKEL (reference sequence). The CDR3 nucleotides are TGTGCCAGCAGCCAAGGTGGAGGGACAGGGGGCTACACCTTC. It codes for CASSQGGGTGGYTF.

DNA for the CDR3: TGTGCCAGCAGCTTAAAACCTTTAGCGGGAGTCAGGCGCTCCTACAATGAGCAGTTCTTC. This sequence encodes CASSLKPLAGVRRSYNEQFF. The chain is built from TRBV11-2 and TRBJ2-1, with 9 bases lining up with TRBD2. The CDR3 totals 20 residues. Germline lookup yields CDR1 SGHAT and CDR2 FQNNGV. V shed 2 bases and J 0 bases; nucleotides not matched to a gene: 14.

V gene TRBV28 combines with J gene TRBJ2-1; D not resolved. Germline CDR1 MDHEN, CDR2 SYDVKM. Trimming took 8 bases from V and 0 from J, leaving 14 bases between them. The CDR3 is 15 residues long. CDR3 sequence (DNA): TGTGCCAGCCTTCCTGCATGGAGCTCCTACAATGAGCAGTTCTTC. This codes for CASLPAWSSYNEQFF.

This chain uses TRBV29-1 with TRBJ2-1; tentative D call: TRBD2 (6 bases). Germline CDR1 SQVTM, CDR2 ANQGSEA. This CDR3 contains 16 residues. V lost 4 bases to trimming and J lost 0 bases, with 16 bases between them. This chain's CDR3 is CSVVLIGGISYNEQFF. As DNA, the CDR3 is TGCAGCGTTGTTCTAATCGGAGGGATCTCCTACAATGAGCAGTTCTTC.

V usage is TRBV27 and J usage is TRBJ2-7; 8 nucleotides match TRBD1. The CDR3 runs to 15 residues. V was pared by 5 bases and J by 0 bases, with 6 bases of the junction left unmatched. Germline V gives CDR1 MNHEY, CDR2 SMNVEV (reference sequence). The CDR3 coding sequence is TGTGCCAGCAGTCGACAGGGGTCAAGCTCCTACGAGCAGTACTTC. Amino acids: CASSRQGSSSYEQYF.

This clonotype was seen repeatedly, ten times or more. The chain couples TRBV6-5 to TRBJ1-2, with a tentative D call TRBD1 (5 bases). V dropped 0 bases and J dropped 3 bases, with 11 bases sitting between them. Germline V gene data show CDR1 as MNHEY and CDR2 as SVGAGI. The CDR3 has 15 residues. CDR3 sequence reads: CASSYSPGSHYGYTF. CDR3 coding DNA: TGTGCCAGCAGTTACTCGCCAGGGTCTCACTATGGCTACACCTTC.

This clonotype has just a few counts. The CDR3 DNA reads TGTGCCAGCAGCCGCCTCGCCGGGGAGCTGTTTTTT. As protein: CASSRLAGELFF. The chain has TRBV6-1 and TRBJ2-2; D ambiguous. Trimming pared 6 bases from V and 6 bases from J, leaving 8 bases between. Germline values: CDR1 MNHNS, CDR2 SASEGT. CDR3 length equals 12 residues.

In this sample, this clonotype turned up many times. The chain uses TRBV28 and TRBJ1-2, with D perhaps TRBD1 (5 bases). This CDR3 contains 14 residues. V was pared by 4 bases and J by 2 bases, with 11 bases between. CDR1 MDHEN and CDR2 SYDVKM come from the germline V gene. This CDR3 is CASSSFGGNYGYTF. The CDR3 coding sequence is TGTGCCAGCAGTTCGTTCGGGGGGAACTATGGCTACACCTTC.

This clonotype came up many times. CDR3 sequence: CASSEMGNQPQHF. CDR3 DNA sequence: TGTGCCAGCAGTGAAATGGGGAATCAGCCCCAGCATTTT. The chain carries TRBV6-1 and TRBJ1-5, with D unclear. The V gene lost 2 bases and the J gene lost 4 bases, with 6 bases spanning the gap. The CDR3 length is 13 residues. Germline values: CDR1 MNHNS, CDR2 SASEGT.